The source of this T cell receptor (beta chain) is a study of metastatic and nonmetastatic thyroid tumors. J gave up 10 bases and V 1 base, and 6 bases lay outside the gene matches. The CDR3 runs to 13 residues. Germline V lookup: CDR1 MNHNS, CDR2 SASEGT. MiXCR re-clonotyped the PCR reads for TCRdb. The sample has tens of thousands of clones, 3.5% to 4.5% seen once. General study points: Reports indicated that malignant thyroid tumors showed significantly higher TCR beta diversity than benign nodules did, in blood and tumor.

Regarding this clone: Its antigen is unidentified.

Thyroid surgery was performed in patients who had received no treatment beforehand. This chain uses TRBV6-1 with TRBJ2-7; 8 bases agree with TRBD1. This TCR derives from a female donor with papillary thyroid cancer or a benign thyroid nodule (not recorded which). Some clones in this sample may be carry-over from other donors' samples. What was sequenced was blood. CDR3 coding DNA: TGTGCCAGCAGTGAAGAACTGACAGGGGAACAGTACTTC. Amino acids: CASSEELTGEQYF.